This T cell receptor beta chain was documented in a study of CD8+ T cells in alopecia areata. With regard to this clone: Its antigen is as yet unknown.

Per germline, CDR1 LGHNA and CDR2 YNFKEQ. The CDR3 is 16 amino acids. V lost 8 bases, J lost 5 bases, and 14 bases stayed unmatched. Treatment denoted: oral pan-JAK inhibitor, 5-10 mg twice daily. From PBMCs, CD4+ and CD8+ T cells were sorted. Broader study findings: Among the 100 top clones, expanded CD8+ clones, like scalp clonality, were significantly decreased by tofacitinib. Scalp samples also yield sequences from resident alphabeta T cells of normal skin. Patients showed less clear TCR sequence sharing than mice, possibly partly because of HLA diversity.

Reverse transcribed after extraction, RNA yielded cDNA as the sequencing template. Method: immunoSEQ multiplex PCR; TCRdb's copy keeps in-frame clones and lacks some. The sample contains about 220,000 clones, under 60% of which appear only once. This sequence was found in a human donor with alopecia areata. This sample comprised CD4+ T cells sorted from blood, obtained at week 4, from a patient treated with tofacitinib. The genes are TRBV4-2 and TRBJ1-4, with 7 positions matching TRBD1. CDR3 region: CASRPLGRGQNEKLFF. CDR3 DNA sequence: TGTGCCAGCCGGCCTCTAGGCAGGGGACAGAATGAAAAACTGTTTTTT.